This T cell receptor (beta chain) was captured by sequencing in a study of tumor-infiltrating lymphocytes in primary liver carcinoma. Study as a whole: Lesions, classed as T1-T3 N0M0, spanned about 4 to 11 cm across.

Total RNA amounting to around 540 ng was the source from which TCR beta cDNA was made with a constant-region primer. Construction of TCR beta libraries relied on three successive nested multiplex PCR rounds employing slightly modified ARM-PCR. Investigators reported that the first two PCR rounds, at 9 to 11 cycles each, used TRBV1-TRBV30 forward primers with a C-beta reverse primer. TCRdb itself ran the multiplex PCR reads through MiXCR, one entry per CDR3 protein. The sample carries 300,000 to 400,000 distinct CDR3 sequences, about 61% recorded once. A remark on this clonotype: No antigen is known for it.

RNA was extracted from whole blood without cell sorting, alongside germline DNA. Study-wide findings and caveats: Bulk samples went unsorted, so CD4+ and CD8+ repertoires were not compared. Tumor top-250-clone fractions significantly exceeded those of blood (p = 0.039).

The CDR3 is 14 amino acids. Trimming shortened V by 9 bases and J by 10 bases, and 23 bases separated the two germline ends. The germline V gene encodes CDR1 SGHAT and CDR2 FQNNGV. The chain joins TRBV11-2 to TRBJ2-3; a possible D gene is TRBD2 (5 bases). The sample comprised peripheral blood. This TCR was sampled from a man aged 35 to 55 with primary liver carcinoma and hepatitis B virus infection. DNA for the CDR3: TGTGCCAGGTGCTTAGCGTCCCTAGATGGATCGCAGTATTTT. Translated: CARCLASLDGSQYF.